This is a list of T cell receptor beta chains from one sample in a study of cytomegalovirus exposure and HLA in healthy donors. Assay: immunoSEQ multiplex PCR; the TCRdb copy retains only in-frame clones and omits some. The profile covers about 140,000 clones, with about 74% appearing a single time and 2% to 2.5% taken by the ten largest. The sample comprised PBMCs. These receptors were collected from a young man in good health and CMV-seronegative. CDR3s include the opening cysteine and the closing phenylalanine or tryptophan.

>TRBV6-5
CASSYTGLSNYGYTF
>TRBV29-1
CSVMRTGYDNEQFF
>TRBV30
CAWTRGTANTEAFF
>TRBV6-1
CASSEQAGGSNTEAFF
>TRBV9
CASSSYRDRELFF
>TRBV5-1
CASSLGLAGPFNEQFF
>TRBV2
CASSYGPGTANTEAFF
>TRBV29-1
CSGRGQSHNEQFF
>TRBV19
CASSPGGQGRLRSYGYTF
>TRBV28
CASRGTGWDSWEQYF
>TRBV5-1
CASSLVAGSDLETQYF
>TRBV10-3
CAISPSAGIYGYTF
>TRBV7-3
CASSRGLAGANEQFF
>TRBV5-5
CASSPKSQGLPGNTIYF
>TRBV7-9
CASSLTSDYEQFF
>TRBV25-1
CASSEPGASVQFF
>TRBV11-2
CASSSRTTGEDTQYF
>TRBV27
CASSLFLTPPSYEQYF
>TRBV10-3
CAISGGSAGGYNEQFF
>TRBV27
CASSSQASNQPQHF
>TRBV18
CASSPPSGRIGEQFF
>TRBV5-4
CASSPLAGDRETQYF
>TRBV5-1
CASSPPTGREQYF
>TRBV5-5
CASSLSARAGTDTQYF
>TRBV20-1
CSARIIYEQYF
>TRBV15
CATSRDGGVGETQYF
>TRBV18
CASSPSGTGNTEAFF
>TRBV4-2
CASSSGGSRGAPTDTQYF
>TRBV11-2
CASSPRASGTSTGELFF
>TRBV6-6
CASRDGRSGYTF
>TRBV11-2
CASSFPGLGPYNEQFF
>TRBV7-2
CASSLTSGNQETQYF
>TRBV27
CASSFRTGPATDTQYF
>TRBV6-5
CASSGYRGPNTEAFF
>TRBV28
CASSSNNLQDQPQHF
>TRBV4-1
CASSQEVVHLSSYEQYF
>TRBV6-4
CASSGQGETGELFF
>TRBV28
CASSPGDRFNEKLFF
>TRBV10-1
CASSGSSGRAANTGELFF
>TRBV9
CASGSTGSGYGYTF
>TRBV15
CATSRDFSLRGYTF